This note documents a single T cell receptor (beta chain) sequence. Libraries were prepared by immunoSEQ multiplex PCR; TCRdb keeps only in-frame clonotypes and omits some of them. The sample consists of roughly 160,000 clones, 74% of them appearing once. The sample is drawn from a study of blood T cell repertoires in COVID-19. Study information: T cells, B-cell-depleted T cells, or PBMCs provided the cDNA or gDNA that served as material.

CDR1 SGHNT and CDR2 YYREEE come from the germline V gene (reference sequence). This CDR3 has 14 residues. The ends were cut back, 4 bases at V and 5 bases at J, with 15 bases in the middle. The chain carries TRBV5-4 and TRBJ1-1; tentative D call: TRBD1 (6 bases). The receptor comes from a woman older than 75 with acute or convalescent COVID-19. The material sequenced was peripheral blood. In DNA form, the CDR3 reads TGTGCCAGCAGCCCATCCCCAGGGGAAACTGAAGCTTTCTTT. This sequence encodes CASSPSPGETEAFF.